This is a list of T cell receptor beta chains from one sample in a study of T cells after yellow fever vaccination. TCRdb independently ran MiXCR on the 5' RACE reads; one entry per CDR3 protein. The sample consists of about 500,000 distinct CDR3 sequences, less than 20% of them appearing once. This specimen was PBMCs, taken 4 to 5 days after the first yellow fever vaccination. All receptors derive from a man between 18 and 35 years old who received the YFV17D yellow fever vaccine. Each CDR3 is given with its conserved first and last residue. D genes are given only for firm matches. Clone size is shown for a subset of rows, as once, few, many or a class of expanded clone.

D gene	clone size	V gene	J gene	CDR3 protein	CDR3 DNA
.	.	TRBV7-9	TRBJ1-2	CASSLGTANPYGYTF	TGTGCCAGCAGCTTAGGGACAGCTAATCCCTATGGCTACACCTTC
.	few	TRBV24-1	TRBJ2-3	CATSADPSTDTQYF	TGTGCCACCAGTGCCGACCCTAGCACAGATACGCAGTATTTT
.	many	TRBV2	TRBJ2-6	CASSESDAGANVLTF	TGTGCCAGCAGTGAATCGGACGCTGGGGCCAACGTCCTGACTTTC
TRBD1	.	TRBV6-4	TRBJ1-5	CASSEGTGGNQPQHF	TGTGCCAGCAGTGAAGGGACAGGGGGCAATCAGCCCCAGCATTTT
.	.	TRBV7-3	TRBJ1-1	CASSLMGQNTEAFF	TGTGCCAGCAGCTTAATGGGACAGAACACTGAAGCTTTCTTT
.	few	TRBV5-6	TRBJ2-6	CASSHGTGANVLTF	TGTGCCAGCAGCCATGGGACTGGGGCCAACGTCCTGACTTTC
.	few	TRBV6-1	TRBJ2-4	CASSVQGWDIQYF	TGTGCCAGCAGTGTACAGGGATGGGACATTCAGTACTTC
TRBD2	.	TRBV20-1	TRBJ2-1	CSARSRRLAREQFF	TGCAGTGCTAGGAGCAGGCGACTAGCGAGGGAGCAGTTCTTC
.	many	TRBV5-5	TRBJ2-1	CASSLTASSYNEQFF	TGTGCCAGCAGCTTGACAGCTAGCTCCTACAATGAGCAGTTCTTC
.	.	TRBV6-2/TRBV6-3	TRBJ1-5	CASSRPGHAPNQPQHF	TGTGCCAGCAGTCGGCCCGGACATGCCCCCAATCAGCCCCAGCATTTT
TRBD2	.	TRBV5-1	TRBJ2-1	CASSIGGDEQFF	TGCGCCAGCAGCATCGGGGGGGATGAGCAGTTCTTC
TRBD1	few	TRBV12-3/TRBV12-4	TRBJ2-7	CASSSVGFPDRSGEQYF	TGTGCCAGCAGTTCCGTGGGCTTCCCGGACAGGTCTGGAGAGCAGTACTTC
.	.	TRBV12-3/TRBV12-4	TRBJ2-5	CASSSIKETQYF	TGTGCCAGCAGTTCAATAAAAGAGACCCAGTACTTC
.	few	TRBV7-2	TRBJ1-1	CASSLAGHTNTEAFF	TGTGCCAGCAGCTTAGCGGGACACACGAACACTGAAGCTTTCTTT
.	.	TRBV5-1	TRBJ1-2	CASSPSPGYGYTF	TGCGCCAGCAGCCCGTCCCCCGGCTATGGCTACACCTTC
.	few	TRBV20-1	TRBJ1-1	CSASEGKALDEAFF	TGCAGTGCTAGTGAGGGGAAGGCTCTGGATGAAGCTTTCTTT
.	few	TRBV6-2/TRBV6-3	TRBJ2-7	CASSLTESEQYF	TGTGCCAGCAGCCTTACAGAGTCCGAGCAGTACTTC
.	.	TRBV18	TRBJ2-3	CASSPDLGGGADTQYF	TGTGCCAGCTCACCAGATCTAGGAGGGGGCGCAGATACGCAGTATTTT
.	few	TRBV12-3/TRBV12-4	TRBJ1-2	CASSLTSNPRYGYTF	TGTGCCAGCAGTTTGACGAGCAACCCCCGTTATGGCTACACCTTC
.	.	TRBV30	TRBJ2-7	CAWSPLGTAGSYEQYF	TGTGCCTGGAGTCCCTTGGGGACGGCAGGCTCCTACGAGCAGTACTTC
.	.	TRBV5-6	TRBJ2-6	CASRPRGSGANVLTF	TGTGCCAGCAGACCACGGGGCTCTGGGGCCAACGTCCTGACTTTC
TRBD1	once	TRBV4-1	TRBJ2-6	CASSQDPGQGDSGANVLTF	TGCGCCAGCAGCCAAGATCCGGGACAGGGGGACTCTGGGGCCAACGTCCTGACTTTC
TRBD1	.	TRBV4-1	TRBJ1-6	CASSPNGQGNSPLHF	TGCGCCAGCAGCCCGAATGGACAGGGTAATTCACCCCTCCACTTT
.	few	TRBV4-1	TRBJ1-4	CASSQERQWEKLFF	TGCGCCAGCAGCCAAGAAAGACAGTGGGAAAAACTGTTTTTT
TRBD2	few	TRBV14	TRBJ2-6	CASSRLAGAGANVLTF	TGTGCCAGCAGCCGACTAGCGGGGGCTGGGGCCAACGTCCTGACTTTC